This passage covers 5 T cell receptor beta chains from one sample sequenced in a study of Graves' ophthalmopathy and Graves' hyperthyroidism. RNA served as the template for amplifying TCR beta CDR3 regions. RT-PCR in the first round used HTBI primers; a second-round multiplex PCR followed. Via MiXCR, TCRdb re-called the multiplex PCR reads, giving one row per CDR3 protein. The sample has about 340,000 distinct CDR3 sequences, roughly a sixth seen once. The specimen was peripheral blood. The receptors here all came from an adult man with Graves' ophthalmopathy.

This clonotype was found many times. The chain is built from TRBV11-2 and TRBJ1-2; TRBD1 matches at 10 bases. V lost 2 bases, J lost 4 bases, and 4 bases stayed unmatched. The CDR3 runs to 15 residues. Germline lookup yields CDR1 SGHAT and CDR2 FQNNGV. The CDR3 protein is CASSLRDRGLYGYTF. The CDR3 DNA sequence: TGTGCCAGCAGCTTAAGGGACAGGGGTCTCTATGGCTACACCTTC.

This clonotype was detected many times. The chain joins TRBV20-1 to TRBJ2-7, with 7 bases fitting TRBD1. The germline gives CDR1 DFQATT, CDR2 SNEGSKA (reference sequence). There are 14 residues in the CDR3. Losses at the gene ends were 0 bases for V and 1 base for J; bases not matched to a gene: 3. The CDR3 DNA reads TGCAGTGCTAGAGAAATGGGACAGTCCTACGAGCAGTACTTC. It codes for CSAREMGQSYEQYF.

At least ten counts were recorded for this clonotype. The V and J genes are TRBV11-2 and TRBJ2-2; D unclear. Trimming stripped 2 bases from V and 4 bases from J, with 11 bases between. This CDR3 comprises 15 residues. Germline V gene sequence: CDR1 SGHAT, CDR2 FQNNGV. The CDR3 region is CASSLITQATGELFF. The CDR3 coding sequence is TGTGCCAGCAGCTTAATCACCCAGGCCACCGGGGAGCTGTTTTTT.

This clonotype was picked up many times. The junction departs from germline at one end; a sequencing error may be responsible. The chain has TRBV6-5 and TRBJ1-5, with D possibly TRBD1 on 6 matching bases. Germline assignment: CDR1 MNHEY and CDR2 SVGAGI. CDR3 length: 15 amino acids. The CDR3 nucleotides read TGTGCCAGCAGCTACTCCGACAGGCGGAGTCAGCCCCAGCATTTT. Translated: CASSYSDRRSQPQHF.

This clonotype was recorded only once. This chain uses TRBV6-1 with TRBJ2-7; D ambiguous. From germline, CDR1 is MNHNS and CDR2 SASEGT. With 4 bases removed from V and 3 bases from J, the gap between germline ends came to 13 bases. CDR3 size: 14 residues. Here the CDR3 DNA reads TGTGCCAGCAGTGTCGGAACTCTAAACTACGAGCAGTACTTC. Its translation: CASSVGTLNYEQYF.